This section outlines one TCR beta chain sequence together with its context. The antigen remains unidentified. TCRdb itself ran the 5' RACE reads through MiXCR, one entry per CDR3 protein. Seen here are just over 350,000 distinct CDR3 sequences, under 15% observed once, and the top ten hold roughly a fifth. These data are taken from a study of T-cell memory formation after mild COVID-19. On the study more broadly: TCR clusters mostly belonged to single donors. The study's findings and limits: Contracting CD4+ clones were located mainly in CM and EM, and CD8+ clones in EMRA. Clonal second-wave expansions that peaked on day 37 had unconfirmed SARS-CoV-2 specificity. CD4/CD8 balance characterized clones contracting day 15 to 85, and CD4+ skew characterized later expanders.

Germline V CDR1 and CDR2: LGHDT, YNNKEL (reference sequence). Trimming took off 2 bases at V and 4 bases at J, with 6 bases between the two ends. This CDR3 region has 13 residues. Sequencing used PBMCs or a T cell subset sorted from them (not recorded which). The clonotype comes from a man aged 18 to 29 who had mild COVID-19 (a few samples of this study predate the infection). Cell type and time point are not known. V gene TRBV3-1 combines with J gene TRBJ1-5, with D unresolved. The CDR3 here is CASSQWGNQPQHF. The CDR3 nucleotides are TGTGCCAGCAGCCAATGGGGAAATCAGCCCCAGCATTTT.